The T cell receptor beta chain described here comes from a study of cytomegalovirus exposure and HLA in healthy donors (dated by TCRdb to the late 2010s). Background for the entire study: An earlier analysis of some 500 of the donors reported 250 to 350 Gb of sequence data and some 100 million unique TCR beta sequences from 150 million to 200 million T cells. Roughly 300 gigabases of sequencing data and 80 million or so unique TCR sequences were included in an early release covering roughly 600 HLA-typed donors. Of the 300 to 500 genotyped donors, 81% were placed in the genetic ancestry cluster associated with self-reported Caucasian donors. The study aimed to test whether signatures of past pathogen exposure could be identified by cataloging public T cell receptors. The study profiled the T cell repertoires of under 850 subjects by immunosequencing and related them to cytomegalovirus serostatus. Along with the approximately 620-subject first cohort, a separate validation cohort of over a hundred different subjects was used. The study combined high-throughput TCR immunosequencing, statistical association of individual TCRs with disease status, and machine learning to predict cytomegalovirus infection status. A later analysis re-analyzed previously published TCR beta repertoires from 666 donors and added high-resolution HLA genotyping to study TCR occurrence patterns. Rather than drawing on any new phenotypic data, the later analysis identified candidate immune exposures from TCR beta sequences and the way those sequences occurred across donors. In an earlier analysis of about 590 of the donors, high-throughput TCR beta sequencing was used to judge whether each TCR beta V gene segment behaved as functional or pseudogenic. Donor age, sex, ethnicity and CMV serostatus were compiled together with the repertoire data. Genome-wide SNP genotypes for about 65% of the 666 donors were used in a later genetic analysis, which treated that subset as a discovery cohort. All discovery cohort repertoires had been generated using a single sequencing platform. Class I and class II HLA loci were covered by the typing at four-digit resolution. Typing coverage differed by locus: A, B, C, DRB1 and DQB1 were typed in roughly 629-630 donors, DQA1 in about 510, DPA1 in some 610, and DPB1 in 400 to 490. A handful of DR-DQ haplotypes were handled as single units for association and clustering because linkage in the cohort was strong. Among 350 to 400 genotyped donors of the cohort, an average of approximately 230,000 unique TCR beta nucleotide sequences were sequenced per donor, roughly a sixth of them non-productive.

About this clone itself: Its antigen has not been determined. No clone much larger than this one lies a single base away; base qualities are absent.

General study outcomes and caveats: The study listed 164 TCR beta chains as associated with cytomegalovirus. A group of highly shared sequence variants was considered likely to be a technical artifact of the sequencing pipeline. Linkage disequilibrium might explain the correlated functional status among segregating V segments, but an unknown experimental factor could not be excluded. Most TCR sequences were observed very rarely across donors, whereas some public TCRs were present in many individuals. A further reported finding was that TCR beta sequences accurately predicted the HLA-A and HLA-B alleles for most subjects in the first cohort. A few of the identified cytomegalovirus-associated TCR beta chains were confirmed in vitro to be specific for cytomegalovirus antigens. In this cohort, only TCR beta chains were sequenced, and detectable features were limited by the absence of alpha or paired-chain data. Over 15 rarely observed V segments, including chromosome 9 orphons, were excluded from the earlier analysis of just under 600 of the donors because counts were too low. In a later genetic analysis, fewer N-insertions in productive TCRs were reported among donors in an Asian-associated ancestry cluster than the approximately 710-donor mean. At a false discovery rate of 0.05, a later analysis linked about 17,000 TCR beta sequences to specific HLA alleles. When HLA alleles, especially DR and DQ, strongly co-occurred, TCR associations were difficult to assign to individual alleles. For the cohort, immune exposure information was limited to CMV serostatus. The classifier was reported to diagnose cytomegalovirus status with high specificity and sensitivity in both the original and validation cohorts. The authors suggested that the approach could potentially be generalized to other disease states and immunological phenotypes. A later analysis found that most CMV-associated TCR beta chains appeared HLA-restricted, with HLA associations seemingly driven largely by CMV exposure. An association between a missense DCLRE1C variant and V-gene and J-gene trimming of TCR beta chains was found in a later genetic analysis and replicated in an independent cohort. In a later analysis, TCR association rates were found to vary across HLA loci, with the most associated TCRs seen for DRB1 alleles and the fewest for HLA-C alleles. Some IMGT-functional V segments, including TRBV6-2 and TRBV6-3, could not be told apart with the 87-base-pair reads, so those segments were excluded. The presence/absence analyses assumed that sequencing depth was roughly uniform across donors, and that assumption may not be true. In a later analysis, HLA-associated TCR beta chains showed more clonal expansion and lower generation probabilities than non-associated chains that were equally common. HLA typing was unavailable for some donors at each locus, so association tests used only the typed subset. A later analysis reported that several top co-occurrence clusters appeared linked to parvovirus B19, influenza, CMV and Epstein-Barr virus. An earlier analysis of 587 of the donors showed that most TCR beta V segments appeared in productive rearrangements either about 90% or about 30% of the time, which broadly matched IMGT annotations.

The cohort was made up of hundreds of healthy bone marrow donors. All cohort members were sampled while nominally healthy, although unrecorded immune exposures were likely present. The donor was CMV seropositive and belonged to the group of a few hundred seropositive cohort members. Every donor gave a peripheral blood sample, and the peripheral blood mononuclear cells from that sample were used for TCR beta sequencing. Genomic DNA extraction from the blood cell samples was performed with the Qiagen DNeasy Blood Extraction Kit. The library was built by means of the immunoSEQ multiplex PCR assay. A mixture of 60 forward primers for TCR Vbeta segments and 13 reverse primers for TCR Jbeta segments was used in the multiplex PCR. A multiplex PCR assay on genomic DNA amplified the CDR3 region of rearranged TCR beta genes. The amplified TCR beta libraries were sequenced on the Illumina HiSeq System as 87-base-pair reads. Per the source publication's procedure: In a later analysis, 80 million or so unique TCR beta chains were counted across the roughly 670 repertoires, and roughly 11 million of these chains were shared by at least two donors. Raw reads were error-corrected and collapsed into unique sequences by a nearest-neighbor algorithm in which closely related sequences were merged to remove PCR and sequencing errors. Alignment of CDR3 sequences to IMGT reference sequences was used to assign V, D and J gene segments. For a sequence to be retained, a match of at least six nucleotides to both a V gene segment and a J gene segment was required. Rearrangements were called productive when the CDR3 lacked stop codons and stayed in frame with V and J; all others were non-productive. Following IMGT convention, CDR3 was defined as the stretch from the second conserved V-encoded cysteine to the conserved J-encoded phenylalanine. The earlier analysis of about 560 of the donors excluded any sequence lacking an unambiguous match to a single V gene segment. In an earlier analysis of several hundred of the donors, V segments were called functional above 56.7% productive rearrangements and were called segregating when the between-donor standard deviation exceeded 5%. A statistical classification framework was built to diagnose cytomegalovirus status from the catalog of TCR beta chain sequences. A later analysis assigned V and J genes by comparing TCR nucleotide sequences with IMGT/GENE-DB human TR gene sequences. Using the TCRdist pipeline, a later analysis assigned CDR3 sequences along with most-parsimonious VDJ recombination scenarios. A later analysis defined each TCR beta chain by its CDR3 amino acid sequence plus V-gene family, and excluded reads lacking a unique V-gene family. As a way to deal with suspected cross-contamination and a sequencing artifact, a later analysis dropped 592 nucleotide sequences that were highly shared and had low generation probability. In a later analysis, a clonal expansion index for each public chain was calculated from normalized within-repertoire ranks of inferred template counts. In a later analysis, generation probabilities were computed using a VDJ recombination model fitted to out-of-frame rearrangements, and the results were checked against IGoR. A later analysis scored TCR-TCR, TCR-HLA and TCR-CMV co-occurrence with hypergeometric tests, applying a repertoire-size bias correction to TCR pairs. To estimate false discovery rates, a later analysis permuted the HLA or CMV assignments 20 times. In a later analysis, co-occurring TCRs were grouped using DBSCAN, with TCRdist sequence similarity added in when clustering inside HLA-allele-positive subsets. For co-occurrence clustering, repertoires with fewer than 30,000 or more than 120,000 public chains were excluded, along with about five repertoires with anomalous nucleotide sharing. TCRdb stores this immuneACCESS table with in-frame sequences only. Part of the clones is absent; in the studies checked, under half of the shortfall reflects unresolved V genes, and no reason is known for the rest. The V and J calls and clone size come from that table; D and trimming were worked out from the DNA. For this sample the table gives roughly 200,000 clones, of which about 10% were detected only once. The top ten clonotypes cover over 1% of the sample.

The CDR3 contains 15 residues, cysteine and phenylalanine counted. The kept DNA is CDR3 alone, 45 bases in frame from the first base. Looking up the germline V gene yields CDR1 SGHRS and CDR2 YFSETQ. The junction shows trimming of 3 bases on V and 0 bases on J, plus 10 bases between the germline ends. This receptor was identified in a woman younger than 45 in good health and CMV-seropositive. Rearrangement joined TRBV5-1 to TRBJ1-3, with a weak D call of TRBD1 (6 bases match). The specimen sequenced was PBMCs. Here the CDR3 is given as CASSSTGNSGNTIYF. The DNA is TGCGCCAGCAGCTCCACAGGGAACTCTGGAAACACCATATATTTT.